These 6 T cell receptor beta chains were all obtained from the same sample, sequenced in a study of T cell responses to AZD1222 COVID-19 vaccine. The method was immunoSEQ multiplex PCR; TCRdb's version includes in-frame clones alone and lacks a portion of them. The table has 100,000 to 130,000 clones, about 86% seen once. The sequencing used peripheral blood, collected on day 0 of AZD1222 vaccination. The receptors shown here come from an adult in good health.

This clone was counted only a few times. The genes are TRBV2 and TRBJ1-6; 9 nucleotides agree with TRBD1. Germline trimming cut 5 bases from V and 7 bases from J; bases unmatched to any gene: 3. The CDR3 totals 14 residues. Germline V gene lookup returns CDR1 SNHLY and CDR2 FYNNEI. CDR3 region: CASSFGQGNSPLHF. CDR3 nucleotides: TGTGCCAGCAGTTTTGGACAGGGGAATTCACCCCTCCACTTT. Looking up the rest from reference TRBV2 and TRBJ1-6 gives the full variable domain: EPEVTQTPSHQVTQMGQEVILRCVPISNHLYFYWYRQILGQKVEFLVSFYNNEISEKSEIFDDQFSVERPDGSNFTLKIRSTKLEDSAMYFCASSFGQGNSPLHFGNGTRLTVT.

This clone came up once. The chain carries TRBV5-4 and TRBJ2-1; 15 bases align to TRBD2. The CDR3 has 15 amino acids. Germline CDR1 SGHNT, CDR2 YYREEE (reference sequence). The trim removed 4 bases at V and 9 bases at J, leaving 5 bases unmatched. The CDR3 region is CASSEGLAGGGEQFF. The CDR3 DNA reads as TGTGCCAGCAGCGAGGGACTAGCGGGGGGAGGTGAGCAGTTCTTC. The full variable domain, completed using reference TRBV5-4 and TRBJ2-1, is ETGVTQSPTHLIKTRGQQVTLRCSSQSGHNTVSWYQQALGQGPQFIFQYYREEENGRGNFPPRFSGLQFPNYSSELNVNALELDDSALYLCASSEGLAGGGEQFFGPGTRLTVL.

The chain links TRBV18 to TRBJ1-1; 7 bases map to TRBD1. V shed 4 bases, J shed 4 bases, and the junction held 12 bases outside the gene matches. Germline-derived CDR1 and CDR2 are KGHSH and LQKENI. This CDR3 region has 16 residues. CDR3 nucleotide sequence: TGTGCCAGCTCACGAGCCTGGAAGGGGGCGCCCACTGAAGCTTTCTTT. This encodes CASSRAWKGAPTEAFF.

The rearrangement links TRBV3-1 (or the pseudogene TRBV3-2) to TRBJ1-2, with D perhaps matching TRBD1 (5 bases). The V end lost 5 bases, the J end lost 4 bases, and 14 bases lay between the germline ends. The CDR3 covers 14 residues. Looked up from germline, CDR1 is LGHDT and CDR2 is YNNKEL (reference sequence). The DNA of the CDR3 is TGTGCCAGCAGCACGACCGGGACGTCCTATGGCTACACCTTC. It yields the protein CASSTTGTSYGYTF.

The chain recombines TRBV28 with TRBJ1-2; D perhaps matches TRBD1 (6 bases). Per the germline V gene, CDR1 is MDHEN and CDR2 is SYDVKM. This CDR3 region has 14 residues. The V end lost 2 bases, the J end lost 10 bases, and 17 bases lay between the germline ends. CDR3 coding DNA: TGTGCCAGCAGTTTAAAACAGGGCTTAGATGACTACACCTTC. This encodes CASSLKQGLDDYTF.

The chain is built from TRBV19 and TRBJ2-7; D may be TRBD2 (5 bases). CDR3 length equals 14 residues. The ends were cut back, 5 bases at V and 0 bases at J, with 11 bases in the middle. Germline V lookup: CDR1 LNHDA, CDR2 SQIVND (reference sequence). This CDR3 is CASSDRGSSYEQYF. As DNA, the CDR3 is TGTGCCAGTAGTGATCGGGGAAGCTCCTACGAGCAGTACTTC. The variable domain in full, completed from reference TRBV19 and TRBJ2-7, reads DGGITQSPKYLFRKEGQNVTLSCEQNLNHDAMYWYRQDPGQGLRLIYYSQIVNDFQKGDIAEGYSVSREKKESFPLTVTSAQKNPTAFYLCASSDRGSSYEQYFGPGTRLTVT.